What follows describes a single T cell receptor beta chain. The antigen is not known. This specimen belongs to a study of response to subunit inactivated influenza vaccine. Study-wide findings and caveats: Researchers suggested that each seasonal influenza vaccination recruits few new T cells.

TCRdb ran MiXCR on the RT-PCR reads and lists one entry per CDR3 protein. The sample has over 800,000 distinct CDR3 sequences, around 20% seen once. The CDR3 is 13 residues long. The germline V gene has CDR1 DFQATT and CDR2 SNEGSKA (reference sequence). Trimming stripped 1 base from V and 7 bases from J, with 14 bases between. The chain uses TRBV20-1 and TRBJ2-7; D may be TRBD2 (5 bases). The sequence was collected from a man aged 50 or older who received an inactivated influenza vaccine. Here the sequenced sample was PBMCs from blood, taken around 5 days after vaccination. CDR3 nucleotides: TGCAGTGCTAGAGGACGAGGGCCGGGAGAGCAGTACTTC. This gives the protein CSARGRGPGEQYF.